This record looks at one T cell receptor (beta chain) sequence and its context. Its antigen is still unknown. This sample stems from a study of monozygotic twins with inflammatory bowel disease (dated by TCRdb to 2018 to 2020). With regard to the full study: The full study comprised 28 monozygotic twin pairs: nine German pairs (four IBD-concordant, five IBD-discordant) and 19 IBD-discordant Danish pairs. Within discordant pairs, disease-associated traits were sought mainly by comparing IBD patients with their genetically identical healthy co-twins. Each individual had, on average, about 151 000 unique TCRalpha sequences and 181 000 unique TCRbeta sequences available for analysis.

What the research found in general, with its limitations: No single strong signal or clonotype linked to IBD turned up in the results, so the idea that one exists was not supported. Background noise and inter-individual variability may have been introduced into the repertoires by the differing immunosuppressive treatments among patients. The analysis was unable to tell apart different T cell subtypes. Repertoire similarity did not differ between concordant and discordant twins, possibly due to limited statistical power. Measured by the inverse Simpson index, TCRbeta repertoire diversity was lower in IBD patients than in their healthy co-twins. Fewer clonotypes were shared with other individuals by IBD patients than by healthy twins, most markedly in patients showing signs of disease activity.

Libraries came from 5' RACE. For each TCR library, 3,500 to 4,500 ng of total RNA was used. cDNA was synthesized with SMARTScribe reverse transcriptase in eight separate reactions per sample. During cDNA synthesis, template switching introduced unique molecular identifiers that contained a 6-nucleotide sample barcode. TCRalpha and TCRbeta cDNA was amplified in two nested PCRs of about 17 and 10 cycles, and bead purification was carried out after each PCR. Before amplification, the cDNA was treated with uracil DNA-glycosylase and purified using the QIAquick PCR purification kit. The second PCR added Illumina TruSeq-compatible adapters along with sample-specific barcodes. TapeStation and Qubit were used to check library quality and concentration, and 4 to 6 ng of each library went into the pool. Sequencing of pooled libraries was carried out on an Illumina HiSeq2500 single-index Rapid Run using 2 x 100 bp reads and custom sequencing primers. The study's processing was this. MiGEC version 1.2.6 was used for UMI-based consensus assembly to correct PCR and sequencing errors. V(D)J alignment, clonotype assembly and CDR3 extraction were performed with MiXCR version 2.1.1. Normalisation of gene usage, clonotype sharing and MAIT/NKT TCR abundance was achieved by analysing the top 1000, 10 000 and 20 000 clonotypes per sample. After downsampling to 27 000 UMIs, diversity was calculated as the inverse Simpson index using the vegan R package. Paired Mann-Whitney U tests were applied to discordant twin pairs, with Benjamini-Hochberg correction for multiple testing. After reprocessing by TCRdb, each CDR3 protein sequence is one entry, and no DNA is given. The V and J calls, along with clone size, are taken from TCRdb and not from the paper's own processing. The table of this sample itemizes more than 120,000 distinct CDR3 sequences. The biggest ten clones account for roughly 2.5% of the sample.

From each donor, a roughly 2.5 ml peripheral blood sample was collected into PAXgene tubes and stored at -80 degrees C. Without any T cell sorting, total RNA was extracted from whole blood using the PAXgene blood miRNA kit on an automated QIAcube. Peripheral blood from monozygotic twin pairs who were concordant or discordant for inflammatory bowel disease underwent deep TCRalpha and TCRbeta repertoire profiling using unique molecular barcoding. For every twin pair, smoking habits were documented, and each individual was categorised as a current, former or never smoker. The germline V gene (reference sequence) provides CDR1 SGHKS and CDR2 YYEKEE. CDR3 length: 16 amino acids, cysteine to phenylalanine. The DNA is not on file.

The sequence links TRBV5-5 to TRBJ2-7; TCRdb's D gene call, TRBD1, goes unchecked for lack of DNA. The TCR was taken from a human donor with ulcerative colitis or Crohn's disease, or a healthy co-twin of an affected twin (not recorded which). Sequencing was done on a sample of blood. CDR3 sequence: CASILGGGKGVEEQYF.